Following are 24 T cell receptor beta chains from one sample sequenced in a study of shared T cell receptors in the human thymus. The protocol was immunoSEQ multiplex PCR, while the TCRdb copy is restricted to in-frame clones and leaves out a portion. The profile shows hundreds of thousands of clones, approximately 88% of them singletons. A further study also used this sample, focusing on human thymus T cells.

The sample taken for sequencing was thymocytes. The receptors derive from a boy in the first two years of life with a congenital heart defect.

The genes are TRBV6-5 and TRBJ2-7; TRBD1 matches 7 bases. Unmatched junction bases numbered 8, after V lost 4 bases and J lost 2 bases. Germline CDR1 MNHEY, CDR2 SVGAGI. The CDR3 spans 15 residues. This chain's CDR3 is CASSSRTGEPYEQYF. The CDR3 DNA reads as TGTGCCAGCAGTTCCCGGACAGGAGAGCCCTACGAGCAGTACTTC.

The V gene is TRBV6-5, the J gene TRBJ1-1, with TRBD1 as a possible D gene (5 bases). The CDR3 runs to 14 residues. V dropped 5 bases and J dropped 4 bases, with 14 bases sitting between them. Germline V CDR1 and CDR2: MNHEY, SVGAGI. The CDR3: CASSNWVGGTEAFF. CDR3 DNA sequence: TGTGCCAGCAGTAACTGGGTCGGGGGCACTGAAGCTTTCTTT.

The CDR3 coding sequence is TGTGCCAGCTCGGGACTAGCGGGAGGGGTCAATGAGCAGTTCTTC. Translating gives CASSGLAGGVNEQFF. J is TRBJ2-1 and V is TRBV5-4; 16 bases agree with TRBD2. In germline, CDR1 is SGHNT, CDR2 YYREEE (reference sequence). With 7 bases clipped from V and 6 bases from J, the junction kept 4 bases outside the gene matches. This CDR3 spans 15 amino acids.

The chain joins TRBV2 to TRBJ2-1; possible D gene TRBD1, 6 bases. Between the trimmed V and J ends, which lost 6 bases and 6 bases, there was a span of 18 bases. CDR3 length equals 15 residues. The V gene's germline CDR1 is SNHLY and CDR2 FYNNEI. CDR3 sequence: CASRLEGVKVNEQFF. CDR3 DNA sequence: TGTGCCAGCAGACTCGAGGGGGTCAAGGTCAATGAGCAGTTCTTC. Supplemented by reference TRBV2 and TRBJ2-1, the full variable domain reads EPEVTQTPSHQVTQMGQEVILRCVPISNHLYFYWYRQILGQKVEFLVSFYNNEISEKSEIFDDQFSVERPDGSNFTLKIRSTKLEDSAMYFCASRLEGVKVNEQFFGPGTRLTVL.

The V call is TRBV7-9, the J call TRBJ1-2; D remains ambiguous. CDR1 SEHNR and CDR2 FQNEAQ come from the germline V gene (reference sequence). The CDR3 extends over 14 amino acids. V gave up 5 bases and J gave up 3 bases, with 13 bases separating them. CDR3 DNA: TGTGCCAGCAGCCCCGCGGGCGGCTACTATGGCTACACCTTC. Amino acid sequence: CASSPAGGYYGYTF.

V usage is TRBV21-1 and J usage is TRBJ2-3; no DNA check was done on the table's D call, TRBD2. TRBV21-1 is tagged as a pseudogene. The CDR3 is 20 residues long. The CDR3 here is CASSNEGTSGRDSSTDTQYF. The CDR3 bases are TGTGCCAGCAGCAACGAAGGGACTAGCGGGAGGGACTCTAGCACAGATACGCAGTATTTT.

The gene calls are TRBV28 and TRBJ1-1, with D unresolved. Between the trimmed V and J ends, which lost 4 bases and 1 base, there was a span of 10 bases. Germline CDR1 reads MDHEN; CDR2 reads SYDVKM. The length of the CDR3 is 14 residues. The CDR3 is CASSSSEGNTEAFF. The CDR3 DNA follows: TGTGCCAGCAGTTCGTCCGAGGGGAACACTGAAGCTTTCTTT.

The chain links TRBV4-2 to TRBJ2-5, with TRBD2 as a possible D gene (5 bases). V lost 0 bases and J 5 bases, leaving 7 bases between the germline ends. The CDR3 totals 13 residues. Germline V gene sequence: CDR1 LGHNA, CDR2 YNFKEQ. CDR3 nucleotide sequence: TGTGCCAGCAGCCAAGACTGGAGGGAGACCCAGTACTTC. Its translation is CASSQDWRETQYF.

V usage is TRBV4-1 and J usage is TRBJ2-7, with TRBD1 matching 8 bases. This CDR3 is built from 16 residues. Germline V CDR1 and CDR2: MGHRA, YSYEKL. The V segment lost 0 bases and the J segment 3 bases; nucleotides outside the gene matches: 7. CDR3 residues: CASSQDSDRDGYEQYF. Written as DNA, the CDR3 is TGCGCCAGCAGCCAAGATTCGGACAGGGACGGCTACGAGCAGTACTTC.

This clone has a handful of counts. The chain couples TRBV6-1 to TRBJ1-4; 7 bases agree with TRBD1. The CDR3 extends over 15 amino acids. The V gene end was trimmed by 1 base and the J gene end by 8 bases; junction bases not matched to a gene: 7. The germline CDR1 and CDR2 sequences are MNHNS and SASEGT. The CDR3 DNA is TGTGCCAGCAGTGAAGGAGACAGGGTTATCGAAAAACTGTTTTTT. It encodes CASSEGDRVIEKLFF.

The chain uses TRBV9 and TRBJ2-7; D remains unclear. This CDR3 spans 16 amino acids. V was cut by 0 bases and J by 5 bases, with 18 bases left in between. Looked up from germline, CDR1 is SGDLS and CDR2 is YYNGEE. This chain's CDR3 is CASSVAPWASWDEQYF. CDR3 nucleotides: TGTGCCAGCAGCGTAGCTCCCTGGGCATCATGGGACGAGCAGTACTTC. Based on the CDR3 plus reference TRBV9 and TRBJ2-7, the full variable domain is DSGVTQTPKHLITATGQRVTLRCSPRSGDLSVYWYQQSLDQGLQFLIQYYNGEERAKGNILERFSAQQFPDLHSELNLSSLELGDSALYFCASSVAPWASWDEQYFGPGTRLTVT.

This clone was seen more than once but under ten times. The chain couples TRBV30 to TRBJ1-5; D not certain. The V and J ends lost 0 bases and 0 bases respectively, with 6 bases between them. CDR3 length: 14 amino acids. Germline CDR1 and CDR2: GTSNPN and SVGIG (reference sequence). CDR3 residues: CAWSVRYSNQPQHF. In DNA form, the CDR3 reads TGTGCCTGGAGTGTGAGGTATAGCAATCAGCCCCAGCATTTT.

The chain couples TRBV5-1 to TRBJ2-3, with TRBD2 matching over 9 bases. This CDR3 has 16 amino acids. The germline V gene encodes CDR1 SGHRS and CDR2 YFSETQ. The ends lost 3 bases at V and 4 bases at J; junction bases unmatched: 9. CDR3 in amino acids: CASSSVAGVYSDTQYF. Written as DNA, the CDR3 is TGCGCCAGCAGCTCCGTAGCGGGAGTGTATTCAGATACGCAGTATTTT.

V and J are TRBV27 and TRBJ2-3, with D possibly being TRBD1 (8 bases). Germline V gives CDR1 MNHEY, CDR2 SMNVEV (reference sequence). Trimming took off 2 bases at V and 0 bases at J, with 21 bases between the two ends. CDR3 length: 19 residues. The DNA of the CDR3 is TGTGCCAGCAGTTTAGGGCAGGGGGCGGCGGGAGAAAGCACAGATACGCAGTATTTT. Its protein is CASSLGQGAAGESTDTQYF.

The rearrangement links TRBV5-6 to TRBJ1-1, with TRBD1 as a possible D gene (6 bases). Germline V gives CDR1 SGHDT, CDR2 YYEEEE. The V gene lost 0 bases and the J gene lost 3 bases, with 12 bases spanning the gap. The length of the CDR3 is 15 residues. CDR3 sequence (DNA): TGTGCCAGCAGCTTGGACGGGGGGCCGGACACTGAAGCTTTCTTT. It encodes CASSLDGGPDTEAFF.

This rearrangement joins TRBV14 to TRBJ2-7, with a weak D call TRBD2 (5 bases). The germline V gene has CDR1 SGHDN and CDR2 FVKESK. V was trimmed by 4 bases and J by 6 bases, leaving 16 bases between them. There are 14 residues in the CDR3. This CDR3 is CASSPAGLAGEQYF. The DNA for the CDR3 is TGTGCCAGCAGCCCAGCCGGGCTAGCCGGCGAGCAGTACTTC.

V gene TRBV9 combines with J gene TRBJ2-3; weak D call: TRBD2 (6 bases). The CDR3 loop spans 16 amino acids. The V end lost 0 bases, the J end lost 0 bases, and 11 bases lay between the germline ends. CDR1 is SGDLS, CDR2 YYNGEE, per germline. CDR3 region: CASSVEASVSTDTQYF. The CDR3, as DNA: TGTGCCAGCAGCGTAGAAGCTAGCGTGAGCACAGATACGCAGTATTTT.

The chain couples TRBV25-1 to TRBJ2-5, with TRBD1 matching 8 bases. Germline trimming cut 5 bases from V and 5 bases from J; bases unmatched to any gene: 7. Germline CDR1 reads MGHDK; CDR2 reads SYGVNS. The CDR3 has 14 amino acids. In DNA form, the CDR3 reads TGTGCCAGCAGTATAGACAGGGGCCGGGAGACCCAGTACTTC. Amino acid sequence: CASSIDRGRETQYF. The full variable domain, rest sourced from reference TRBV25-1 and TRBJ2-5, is EADIYQTPRYLVIGTGKKITLECSQTMGHDKMYWYQQDPGMELHLIHYSYGVNSTEKGDLSSESTVSRIRTEHFPLTLESARPSHTSQYLCASSIDRGRETQYFGPGTRLLVL.

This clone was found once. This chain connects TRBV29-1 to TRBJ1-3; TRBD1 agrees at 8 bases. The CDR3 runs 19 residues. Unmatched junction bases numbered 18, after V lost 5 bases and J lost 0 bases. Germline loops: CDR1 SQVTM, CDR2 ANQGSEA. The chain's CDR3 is CSVSRTGTGNLGSGNTIYF. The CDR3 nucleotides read TGCAGCGTTTCGAGGACCGGGACAGGCAACCTTGGCTCTGGAAACACCATATATTTT.

The CDR3 loop is CASSRVPGTVGLAGGPGEQYF. The CDR3 DNA follows: TGCGCCAGCAGCCGAGTACCCGGGACTGTGGGACTAGCGGGAGGGCCCGGGGAGCAGTACTTC. The genes are TRBV4-3 and TRBJ2-7; 16 positions agree with TRBD2. In germline, CDR1 is LGHNA, CDR2 YSLEER. The CDR3 consists of 21 residues. V shed 4 bases, J shed 7 bases, and the junction held 22 bases outside the gene matches.

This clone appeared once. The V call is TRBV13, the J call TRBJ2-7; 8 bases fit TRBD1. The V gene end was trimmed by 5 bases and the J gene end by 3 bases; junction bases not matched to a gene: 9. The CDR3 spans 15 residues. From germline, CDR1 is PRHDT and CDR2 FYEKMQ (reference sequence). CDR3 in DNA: TGTGCCAGCAGCACACGGGACAGGAGATTCTACGAGCAGTACTTC. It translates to CASSTRDRRFYEQYF.

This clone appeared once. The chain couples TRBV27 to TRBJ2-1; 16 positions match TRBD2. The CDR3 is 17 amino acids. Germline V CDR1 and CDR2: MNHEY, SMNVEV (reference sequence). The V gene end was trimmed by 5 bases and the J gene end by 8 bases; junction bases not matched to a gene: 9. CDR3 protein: CASSPPGLAGGSDEQFF. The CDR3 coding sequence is TGTGCCAGCAGTCCGCCGGGACTAGCGGGAGGGTCGGATGAGCAGTTCTTC.

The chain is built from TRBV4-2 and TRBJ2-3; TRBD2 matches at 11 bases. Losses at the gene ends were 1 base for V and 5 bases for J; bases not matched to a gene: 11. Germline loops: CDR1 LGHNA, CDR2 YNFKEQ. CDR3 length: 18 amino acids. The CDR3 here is CASSQAPTSGSKGDTQYF. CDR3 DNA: TGTGCCAGCAGCCAAGCCCCAACTAGCGGGAGCAAGGGAGATACGCAGTATTTT.

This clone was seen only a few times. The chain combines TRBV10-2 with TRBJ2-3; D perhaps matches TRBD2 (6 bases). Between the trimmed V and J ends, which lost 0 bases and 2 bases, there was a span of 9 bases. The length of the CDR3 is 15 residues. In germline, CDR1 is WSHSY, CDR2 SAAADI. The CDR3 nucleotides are TGCGCCAGCAGTGAGTCTGCGGGGACCACAGATACGCAGTATTTT. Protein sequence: CASSESAGTTDTQYF.